This T cell receptor (beta chain) was profiled in a study of cytomegalovirus exposure and HLA in healthy donors. As regards this clone: Its specificity is unknown.

Primers included in the PCR were 60 Vbeta and 13 Jbeta primers. Clones were sequenced by immunoSEQ multiplex PCR, and TCRdb holds only the in-frame ones, with some missing. The sample lists 90,000 to 150,000 clones; 60% to 85% were seen once. With V trimmed by 3 bases and J by 4 bases, 6 bases remained unmatched. Per germline, CDR1 SEHNR and CDR2 FQNEAQ (reference sequence). The CDR3 extends over 16 amino acids. Broader study findings: After further analysis at a later stage, 16,951 TCR beta sequences were associated with HLA alleles at 0.05 false discovery rate. When a later analysis was performed, an Asian-associated ancestry cluster reportedly had fewer N-insertions than the approximately 680-donor mean.

The chain uses TRBV7-9 and TRBJ2-3; TRBD2 agrees at 11 bases. Input material: PBMCs. The clonotype comes from a female donor in good health and CMV-seronegative. The CDR3 here is CASSFDSGGVPDTQYF. The CDR3 DNA reads as TGTGCCAGCAGCTTTGATAGCGGGGGGGTACCAGATACGCAGTATTTT.